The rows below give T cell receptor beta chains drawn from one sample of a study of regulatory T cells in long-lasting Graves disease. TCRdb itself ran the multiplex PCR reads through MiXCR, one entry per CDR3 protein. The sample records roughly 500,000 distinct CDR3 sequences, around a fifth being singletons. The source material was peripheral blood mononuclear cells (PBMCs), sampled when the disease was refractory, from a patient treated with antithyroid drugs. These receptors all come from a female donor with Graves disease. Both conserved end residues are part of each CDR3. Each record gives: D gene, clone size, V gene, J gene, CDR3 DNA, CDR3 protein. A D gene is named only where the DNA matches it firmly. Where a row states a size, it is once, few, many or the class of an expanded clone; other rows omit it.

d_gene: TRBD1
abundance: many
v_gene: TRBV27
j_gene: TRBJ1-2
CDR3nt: TGTGCCAGCAAGCAGGGGGCGGGCGGTGGCTACACCTTC
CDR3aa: CASKQGAGGGYTF

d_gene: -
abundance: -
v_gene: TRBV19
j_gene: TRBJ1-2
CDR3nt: TGTGCCAGTATAAACGGGGACTATGGCTACACCTTC
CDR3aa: CASINGDYGYTF

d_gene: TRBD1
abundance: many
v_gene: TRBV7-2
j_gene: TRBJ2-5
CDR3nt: TGTGCCAGCAGCTGGACAGGGCCACAAGAGACCCAGTACTTC
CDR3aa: CASSWTGPQETQYF

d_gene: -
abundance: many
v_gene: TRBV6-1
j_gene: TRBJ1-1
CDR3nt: TGTGCCAGCAGAACAGGGCTTACTGAAGCTTTCTTT
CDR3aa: CASRTGLTEAFF

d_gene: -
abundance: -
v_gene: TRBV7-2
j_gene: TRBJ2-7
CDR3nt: TGTGCCAGCAGCTTAGCTCCGGGACTCAGCTCCTACGAGCAGTACTTC
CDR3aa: CASSLAPGLSSYEQYF

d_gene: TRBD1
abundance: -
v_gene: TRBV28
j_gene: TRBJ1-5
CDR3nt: TGTGCCACCTTATCAACGGACAGGGCAAATCAGCCCCAGCATTTT
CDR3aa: CATLSTDRANQPQHF

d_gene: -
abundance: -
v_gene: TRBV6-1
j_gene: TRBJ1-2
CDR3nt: TGTGCCAGCACCTCCTTCAGGACACAGGGAACTAACTATGGCTACACCTTC
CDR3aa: CASTSFRTQGTNYGYTF

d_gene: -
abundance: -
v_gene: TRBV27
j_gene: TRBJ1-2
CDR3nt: TGTGCCAGCAGTTACAATTTTGGGCAGGAGAATGGCTACACCTTC
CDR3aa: CASSYNFGQENGYTF

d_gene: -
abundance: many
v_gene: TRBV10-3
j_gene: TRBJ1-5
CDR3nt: TGTGCCATCAGTGAGGGTGGAAGTCAGCCCCAGCATTTT
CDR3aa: CAISEGGSQPQHF

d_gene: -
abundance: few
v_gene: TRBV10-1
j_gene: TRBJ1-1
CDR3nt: TGCGCCAGCAGTGAGTCGGGGAAGTCTGAAGCTTCCTTT
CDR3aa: CASSESGKSEASF

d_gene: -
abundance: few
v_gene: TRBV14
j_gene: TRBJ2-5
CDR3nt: TGTGCCAGCAGCCAAGGGAAAAGGTCGGGGAGTTACCAAGAGACCCAGTACTTC
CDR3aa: CASSQGKRSGSYQETQYF

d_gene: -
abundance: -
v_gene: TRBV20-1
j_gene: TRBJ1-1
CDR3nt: TGCAGTGCTAGAGATTATCTGGCGGCGAACACTGAAGCTTTCTTT
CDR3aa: CSARDYLAANTEAFF

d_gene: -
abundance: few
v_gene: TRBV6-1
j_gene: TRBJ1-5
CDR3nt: TGTGCCAGCAGTGAACTCGGAGGAGGAAGACGGCCCCAGCATTTT
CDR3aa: CASSELGGGRRPQHF

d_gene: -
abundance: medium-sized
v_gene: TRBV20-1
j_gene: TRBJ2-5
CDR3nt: TGCAGTGCTAGAGGGTTGGAAGCGGGCCTAATAGAGACCCAGTACTTC
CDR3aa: CSARGLEAGLIETQYF

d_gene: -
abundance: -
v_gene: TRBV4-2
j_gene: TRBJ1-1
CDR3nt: TGTGCCAGCAGCCAAGAGGTTTACATGAACACTGAAGCTTTCTTT
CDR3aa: CASSQEVYMNTEAFF

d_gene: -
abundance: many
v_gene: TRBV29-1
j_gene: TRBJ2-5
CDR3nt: TGCAGCTCTGAGGTTTTCGCGTTCGGGGCCCAGTACTTC
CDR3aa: CSSEVFAFGAQYF

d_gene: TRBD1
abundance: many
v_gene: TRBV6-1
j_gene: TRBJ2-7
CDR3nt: TGTGCCAGCAGTGAAGCGGAGGACAGGGGCCACGAGCAGTACTTC
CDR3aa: CASSEAEDRGHEQYF

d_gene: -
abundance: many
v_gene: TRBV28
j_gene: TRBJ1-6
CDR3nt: TGTGCCAGCAGTGAGACAGGCTATAATTCACCCCTCCACTTT
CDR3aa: CASSETGYNSPLHF